These T cell receptor beta chains were read from a single sample in a study of cytomegalovirus exposure and HLA in healthy donors. Generated by immunoSEQ multiplex PCR, the TCRdb table keeps only in-frame clones and is missing some. Of 90,000 to 100,000 clones detected, around 69% appear once; the ten largest clones hold 3.9%. Sequencing was carried out using PBMCs. Receptors originate from a man aged 25-40 years in good health and CMV-seronegative. Each CDR3 is given with its conserved first and last residue. Each record gives: CDR3 protein, CDR3 DNA, D gene, J gene, V gene, CDR3 length, clone size. D genes are given only for firm matches. Size tells how often a clone was seen (once, few, many) or the class of an expanded clone, and some rows leave it out.

cdr3_aa: CASSLARAGSETQYF
cdr3_nt: TGCGCCAGCAGCTTGGCTCGGGCAGGGTCCGAGACCCAGTACTTC
d_call: .
j_call: TRBJ2-5
v_call: TRBV5-1
cdr3_length: 15
clone_size: .

cdr3_aa: CASSPKSQSYNEQFF
cdr3_nt: TGTGCCAGCAGCCCAAAGAGTCAATCCTACAATGAGCAGTTCTTC
d_call: .
j_call: TRBJ2-1
v_call: TRBV7-3
cdr3_length: 15
clone_size: few

cdr3_aa: CSVEGRRAGYNEQFF
cdr3_nt: TGCAGCGTTGAAGGCCGGAGGGCGGGGTACAATGAGCAGTTCTTC
d_call: .
j_call: TRBJ2-1
v_call: TRBV29-1
cdr3_length: 15
clone_size: .

cdr3_aa: CASSHPGIGETQYF
cdr3_nt: TGTGCCAGCAGCCATCCGGGGATCGGTGAGACCCAGTACTTC
d_call: .
j_call: TRBJ2-5
v_call: TRBV14
cdr3_length: 14
clone_size: .

cdr3_aa: CASSQWAPGDDTQYF
cdr3_nt: TGTGCCAGCAGCCAATGGGCCCCCGGGGATGATACGCAGTATTTT
d_call: .
j_call: TRBJ2-3
v_call: TRBV4-2
cdr3_length: 15
clone_size: .

cdr3_aa: CASSQHTGMGSPLHF
cdr3_nt: TGTGCCAGCAGCCAGCACACAGGGATGGGATCACCCCTCCACTTT
d_call: .
j_call: TRBJ1-6
v_call: TRBV7-2
cdr3_length: 15
clone_size: few

cdr3_aa: CASSMRQGRYEQYF
cdr3_nt: TGTGCCAGCAGCATGAGACAGGGACGATACGAGCAGTACTTC
d_call: TRBD1
j_call: TRBJ2-7
v_call: TRBV11-2
cdr3_length: 14
clone_size: few

cdr3_aa: CASSRTGGAYGYTF
cdr3_nt: TGTGCCAGCAGTAGGACAGGGGGGGCCTATGGCTACACCTTC
d_call: TRBD1
j_call: TRBJ1-2
v_call: TRBV6-1
cdr3_length: 14
clone_size: .

cdr3_aa: CASSYRELGPYEQYF
cdr3_nt: TGTGCCAGCAGTTACCGGGAGCTGGGGCCCTACGAGCAGTACTTC
d_call: .
j_call: TRBJ2-7
v_call: TRBV6-5
cdr3_length: 15
clone_size: .

cdr3_aa: CASSIGRGGTTEAFF
cdr3_nt: TGTGCCAGTAGTATAGGGAGGGGCGGGACCACTGAAGCTTTCTTT
d_call: .
j_call: TRBJ1-1
v_call: TRBV19
cdr3_length: 15
clone_size: .

cdr3_aa: CASSDRVPDGYTF
cdr3_nt: TGTGCCAGTAGTGACAGGGTCCCAGATGGCTACACCTTC
d_call: TRBD1
j_call: TRBJ1-2
v_call: TRBV19
cdr3_length: 13
clone_size: .

cdr3_aa: CASSLQGGSYNEQFF
cdr3_nt: TGTGCCAGCAGCCTCCAGGGGGGCTCCTACAATGAGCAGTTCTTC
d_call: .
j_call: TRBJ2-1
v_call: TRBV7-8
cdr3_length: 15
clone_size: .

cdr3_aa: CASSYRLAVTYEQYF
cdr3_nt: TGTGCCAGCAGTTATCGACTAGCGGTTACCTACGAGCAGTACTTC
d_call: TRBD2
j_call: TRBJ2-7
v_call: TRBV28
cdr3_length: 15
clone_size: .

cdr3_aa: CASSQETAGQPQHF
cdr3_nt: TGCGCCAGCAGCCAAGAGACAGCTGGTCAGCCCCAGCATTTT
d_call: .
j_call: TRBJ1-5
v_call: TRBV4-3
cdr3_length: 14
clone_size: .

cdr3_aa: CATSQLPNYGYTF
cdr3_nt: TGTGCCACCTCCCAGTTGCCTAACTATGGCTACACCTTC
d_call: .
j_call: TRBJ1-2
v_call: TRBV11-2
cdr3_length: 13
clone_size: few

cdr3_aa: CASSLYRGHTEAFF
cdr3_nt: TGTGCCAGCAGTTTATACAGGGGCCACACTGAAGCTTTCTTT
d_call: TRBD1
j_call: TRBJ1-1
v_call: TRBV28
cdr3_length: 14
clone_size: once

cdr3_aa: CASSEHSGATDTQYF
cdr3_nt: TGTGCCAGCAGCGAACATAGCGGGGCCACAGATACGCAGTATTTT
d_call: TRBD2
j_call: TRBJ2-3
v_call: TRBV7-3
cdr3_length: 15
clone_size: .

cdr3_aa: CASSETWQYNSPLHF
cdr3_nt: TGTGCCAGCAGTGAAACGTGGCAGTATAATTCACCCCTCCACTTT
d_call: .
j_call: TRBJ1-6
v_call: TRBV2
cdr3_length: 15
clone_size: once